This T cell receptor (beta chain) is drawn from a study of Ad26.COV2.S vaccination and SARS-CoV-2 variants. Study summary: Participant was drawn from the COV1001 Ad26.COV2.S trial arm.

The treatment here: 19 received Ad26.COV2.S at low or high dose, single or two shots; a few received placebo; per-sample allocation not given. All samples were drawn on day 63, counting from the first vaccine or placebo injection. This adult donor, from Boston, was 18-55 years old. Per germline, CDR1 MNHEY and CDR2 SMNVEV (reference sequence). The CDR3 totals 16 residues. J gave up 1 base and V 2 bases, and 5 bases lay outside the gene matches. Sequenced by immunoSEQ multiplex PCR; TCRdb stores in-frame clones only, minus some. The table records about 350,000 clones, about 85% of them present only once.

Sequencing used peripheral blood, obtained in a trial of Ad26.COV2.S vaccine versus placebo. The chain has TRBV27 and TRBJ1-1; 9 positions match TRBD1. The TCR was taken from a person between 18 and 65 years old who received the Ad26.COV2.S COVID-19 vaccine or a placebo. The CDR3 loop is CASSLVQGARNTEAFF. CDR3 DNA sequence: TGTGCCAGCAGTTTAGTACAGGGGGCGAGGAACACTGAAGCTTTCTTT.